This T cell receptor beta chain was profiled in a study of blood T cells in healthy people across ages. Notes on this clonotype: What it recognizes is unknown.

Whole-study findings and limits: While age rose, TCR beta diversity per million T cells dropped in a roughly linear way.

For the second PCR, which ran for roughly 7 to 11 cycles, a sample-barcoded 5' primer and a J-beta primer mix were used. One entry per CDR3 protein results from TCRdb running MiXCR on the 5' RACE reads. The data hold under 950,000 distinct CDR3 sequences, with approximately 21% observed a single time. Looked up from germline, CDR1 is SGHNT and CDR2 is YENEEA. CDR3 length: 14 amino acids. Trimming stripped 7 bases from V and 4 bases from J, with 15 bases between. The J gene is TRBJ2-3, the V gene TRBV11-3; either TRBD1 or TRBD2 may fit D (7 bases each). The sequencing input was blood. The receptor was derived from a man between 65 and 85 years old in good health. The CDR3 protein is CASTQGGDADTQYF. The CDR3 DNA reads TGTGCCAGCACCCAGGGGGGGGATGCAGATACGCAGTATTTT. Looking up the rest from reference TRBV11-3 and TRBJ2-3 gives the full variable domain: EAGVVQSPRYKIIEKKQPVAFWCNPISGHNTLYWYLQNLGQGPELLIRYENEEAVDDSQLPKDRFSAERLKGVDSTLKIQPAELGDSAVYLCASTQGGDADTQYFGPGTRLTVL.